This TCR beta chain was captured in a study of PD-1 blockade in classical Hodgkin lymphoma. Study-wide results and limits: Partial responders and progressors had significantly lower baseline TCR diversity.

Note on this clone: Its antigen is still unknown.

The sample's time point: cycle 4 day 1 (C4D1), after less than 7 weeks of nivolumab. With no exception, relapse followed autologous stem cell transplantation in all patients, and brentuximab vedotin exposure varied. TCRdb keeps only in-frame clones here, not all; method: immunoSEQ multiplex PCR. The data hold 100,000 to 120,000 clones, with roughly nine tenths observed a single time. CDR1 is SEHNR, CDR2 FQNEAQ, per germline (reference sequence). V shed 5 bases and J shed 5 bases, with 11 bases lying between them. CDR3 size: 13 residues. The V call is TRBV7-9, the J call TRBJ2-3; D perhaps matches TRBD1 (6 bases). Sequenced material: peripheral blood mononuclear cells (PBMCs), taken before the fourth cycle of nivolumab. The sequence came from a human donor with classical Hodgkin lymphoma. CDR3 in amino acids: CASSPTGLDTQYF. For the CDR3, the DNA is TGTGCCAGCAGCCCGACAGGATTAGATACGCAGTATTTT.